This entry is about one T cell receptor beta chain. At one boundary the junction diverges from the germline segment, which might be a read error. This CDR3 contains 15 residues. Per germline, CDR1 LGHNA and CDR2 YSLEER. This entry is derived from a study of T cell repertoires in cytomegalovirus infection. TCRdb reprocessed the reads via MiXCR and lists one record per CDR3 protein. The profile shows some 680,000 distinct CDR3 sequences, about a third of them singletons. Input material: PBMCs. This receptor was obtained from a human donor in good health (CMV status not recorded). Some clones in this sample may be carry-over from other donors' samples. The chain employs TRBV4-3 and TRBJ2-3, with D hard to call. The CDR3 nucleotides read TGCGTCAGCAGCCAAGATTGGCGTATCACAGATACGCAGTATTTT. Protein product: CVSSQDWRITDTQYF.